These 8 T cell receptor beta chains came from one sample sequenced in a study of shared clonotypes between healthy human individuals. Sequencing used immunoSEQ multiplex PCR; TCRdb keeps in-frame clones, though not all of them. The sample shows approximately 620,000 clones, approximately 97% of them seen only once. The material sequenced was naive CD4+ T cells sorted from blood. The subset: CD45RA+ positively selected. Source of these receptors: a woman aged 30 to 39 in good health.

This clone appeared a single time. The chain combines TRBV5-1 with TRBJ2-7; TRBD2 matches 12 bases. Germline lookup yields CDR1 SGHRS and CDR2 YFSETQ. This CDR3 has 14 residues. Trimming at V came to 0 bases and at J to 5 bases, leaving 0 bases not matched to a gene. The CDR3 DNA sequence: TGCGCCAGCAGCTTGGGACTAGCGGGAGACGAGCAGTACTTC. This codes for CASSLGLAGDEQYF.

V is TRBV4-1 and J is TRBJ2-7, with 12 bases matching TRBD2. The CDR3 length is 17 residues. The V and J ends lost 2 bases and 4 bases, in that order; junction bases with no gene match: 9. The germline CDR1 and CDR2 sequences are MGHRA and YSYEKL. The CDR3 nucleotides are TGCGCCAGCAGCCAACCCTCTAGCGGGAGGGCCATTTACGAGCAGTACTTC. This gives the protein CASSQPSSGRAIYEQYF.

This rearrangement joins TRBV2 to TRBJ1-5; no clear D gene. V was clipped by 5 bases and J by 0 bases, with 17 bases between them. From germline, CDR1 is SNHLY and CDR2 FYNNEI. The CDR3 has 17 amino acids. This chain's CDR3 is CASSTRETFSSNQPQHF. The CDR3 coding sequence is TGTGCCAGCAGTACAAGGGAAACCTTTTCTAGCAATCAGCCCCAGCATTTT.

This chain links TRBV27 with TRBJ1-2; TRBD1 agrees at 9 bases. With V trimmed by 0 bases and J by 8 bases, 19 bases remained unmatched. The CDR3 loop spans 19 amino acids. Germline-derived CDR1 and CDR2 are MNHEY and SMNVEV (reference sequence). DNA of the CDR3: TGTGCCAGCAGTTTATCTAAATTTAGGACAGGGGCCTCCCTGCTCGGCTACACCTTC. Its protein is CASSLSKFRTGASLLGYTF.

V is TRBV10-2 and J is TRBJ1-1; unclear D gene. V lost 0 bases and J lost 14, with 16 bases in between. The CDR3 extends over 13 amino acids. Germline lookup yields CDR1 WSHSY and CDR2 SAAADI. CDR3 sequence: CASSESGWSGYFF. Written as DNA, the CDR3 is TGCGCCAGCAGTGAGTCGGGTTGGTCGGGGTACTTCTTT.

In this sample, this clone turned up once. The CDR3 loop is CASSETGAYGYTF. The CDR3 DNA reads TGTGCCAGCAGTGAAACAGGGGCCTATGGCTACACCTTC. This chain links TRBV2 with TRBJ1-2; TRBD1 agrees at 7 bases. CDR1 is SNHLY and CDR2 is FYNNEI in the germline V gene. With 2 bases clipped from V and 4 bases from J, the junction kept 1 base outside the gene matches. The CDR3 totals 13 residues. The entire variable domain, with the rest obtained from reference TRBV2 and TRBJ1-2, is as follows: EPEVTQTPSHQVTQMGQEVILRCVPISNHLYFYWYRQILGQKVEFLVSFYNNEISEKSEIFDDQFSVERPDGSNFTLKIRSTKLEDSAMYFCASSETGAYGYTFGSGTRLTVV.

The gene calls are TRBV5-1 and TRBJ2-3; perhaps TRBD2 as D (5 bases). The CDR3 extends over 14 amino acids. Trimming took off 4 bases at V and 0 bases at J, with 9 bases between the two ends. CDR1 and CDR2 from the germline V gene are SGHRS and YFSETQ. The CDR3 DNA reads as TGCGCCAGCAGCCCAGGACTGAGCACAGATACGCAGTATTTT. Translation: CASSPGLSTDTQYF.

The rearrangement joins TRBV18 to TRBJ1-1; D possibly corresponds to TRBD1 (5 bases). The length of the CDR3 is 13 residues. In germline, CDR1 is KGHSH, CDR2 LQKENI. Trimming took 7 bases from V and 5 from J, leaving 14 bases between them. The CDR3 coding sequence is TGTGCCAGCTTCCCGGGCAGGACAACTGAAGCTTTCTTT. It yields the protein CASFPGRTTEAFF.